What follows describes a single TCR beta chain. The antigen remains undetermined. Through a sample-barcoded 5' primer and a J-beta primer mix, a second PCR was run for 7 to 11 cycles. TCRdb independently ran MiXCR on the 5' RACE reads; one entry per CDR3 protein. The data show 700,000 to 850,000 distinct CDR3 sequences, with under 40% seen just once and 13% held by the top ten. This specimen comes from a study of blood T cells in healthy people across ages. Background on the study: With template switching, about one barcoded beta molecule was captured per two T cells.

The study's findings and limits: Any changes in expanded clonotypes were possibly confounded, as donor CMV status remained unknown.

V lost 8 bases and J lost 2, with 11 bases in between. The CDR3 has 13 amino acids. CDR1 is SNHLY, CDR2 FYNNEI, per germline. V and J are TRBV2 and TRBJ2-3; possibly TRBD2 for D (6 bases). The sample was blood. This sequence originates from a man aged 18 to 30 in good health. In nucleotides, the CDR3 is TGTGCCAGCCCGCGGGGAGCCACAGATACGCAGTATTTT. Protein: CASPRGATDTQYF. The complete variable domain, with remaining parts taken from reference TRBV2 and TRBJ2-3, reads EPEVTQTPSHQVTQMGQEVILRCVPISNHLYFYWYRQILGQKVEFLVSFYNNEISEKSEIFDDQFSVERPDGSNFTLKIRSTKLEDSAMYFCASPRGATDTQYFGPGTRLTVL.